This TCR beta chain was sequenced for a study of sequential checkpoint blockade in melanoma. About the research overall: Around 90 pretreatment tumor DNA samples were TCRβ immunosequenced. Study-wide points: About 30 times likelier clinical benefit followed increased tumor T-cell fraction and clonality.

Treatment here: randomized to nivolumab then ipilimumab (arm A) or the reverse (arm B). None of the patients previously received DNA-damaging chemotherapy. There are many counts of this clone. As yet, its antigen is unknown. Measured with immunoSEQ multiplex PCR; TCRdb has only the in-frame clones, and not every one. Here the sample spans thousands of clones, around 24% being singletons. CDR3 length: 15 residues. Germline CDR1 SGHNT, CDR2 YENEEA. V lost 5 bases, J lost 1 base, and 2 bases stayed unmatched. This sequence originates from a human donor with melanoma. This chain uses TRBV11-3 with TRBJ2-5, with 12 bases that match TRBD2. Specimen: tumor tissue (inferred from file names), collected from a patient given nivolumab and ipilimumab in sequence. CDR3 sequence reads: CASSRTSGAQETQYF. The CDR3 DNA reads TGTGCCAGCAGCAGGACTAGCGGGGCCCAAGAGACCCAGTACTTC.